This TCR beta chain was obtained from a study of blood T cell repertoires in COVID-19. Study context: T cells, B-cell-depleted T cells, or PBMCs provided the cDNA or gDNA that served as material.

This CDR3 region has 18 residues. CDR1 is LGHNA and CDR2 is YNFKEQ in the germline V gene. Trimming left V 4 bases short and J 0 bases short, with 19 bases between. Using immunoSEQ multiplex PCR, the repertoire was profiled, and TCRdb retains in-frame clones only, with some absent. The sample lists about 120,000 clones, 80% to 90% occurring once. The V gene is TRBV4-2, the J gene TRBJ2-1; tentatively, D is TRBD1 (6 bases). What was sequenced was peripheral blood. The receptor was derived from a woman aged 50 to 60 with acute or convalescent COVID-19. The CDR3 DNA sequence: TGTGCCAGCAGCCCCGAGGTCCACAGGGATAGCTCCTACAATGAGCAGTTCTTC. Its translation is CASSPEVHRDSSYNEQFF.